The 25 T cell receptor beta chains presented below share a single source sample, sequenced in a study of T cell changes during pregnancy in multiple sclerosis. Assay: immunoSEQ multiplex PCR; the TCRdb copy retains only in-frame clones and omits some. The sample shows around 31,000 clones, around nine tenths of them seen only once. The sample in question was CD4+ T cells from peripheral blood mononuclear cells, obtained in the first trimester of pregnancy. These receptors were collected from a female donor with multiple sclerosis, enrolled in a pregnancy study.

This rearrangement joins TRBV7-9 to TRBJ2-5, with 11 positions matching TRBD1. V was pared by 3 bases and J by 3 bases, with 3 bases of the junction left unmatched. CDR1 and CDR2 (germline): SEHNR, FQNEAQ (reference sequence). The CDR3 is made up of 15 amino acids. The CDR3 DNA reads as TGTGCCAGCAGCTTTTGGACAGGGGGCGAAGAGACCCAGTACTTC. It codes for CASSFWTGGEETQYF.

The V gene is TRBV7-2, the J gene TRBJ1-2; 10 nucleotides agree with TRBD1. The junction had 5 bases not matched to a gene; V was cut back by 4 bases and J by 6 bases. The CDR3 contains 14 residues. The germline V gene encodes CDR1 SGHTA and CDR2 FQGNSA. In DNA, the CDR3 is TGTGCCAGCAGCTCGGACAGGGGGGCCCATGGCTACACCTTC. The encoded protein is CASSSDRGAHGYTF.

CDR3 sequence reads: CASSLEWGGGYSNEQFF. The DNA of the CDR3 is TGTGCCAGCAGCTTGGAATGGGGCGGGGGGTACAGCAATGAGCAGTTCTTC. The chain is built from TRBV5-8 and TRBJ2-1; 8 nucleotides agree with TRBD2. This CDR3 is 17 amino acids long. Per germline, CDR1 SGHTS and CDR2 YDEGEE. The trim removed 0 bases at V and 6 bases at J, leaving 11 bases unmatched.

The chain recombines TRBV5-4 with TRBJ2-7, with 9 bases fitting TRBD1. The CDR3 length is 15 residues. The ends lost 4 bases at V and 4 bases at J; junction bases unmatched: 9. Germline assignment: CDR1 SGHNT and CDR2 YYREEE (reference sequence). This CDR3 reads CASSMGDRVGYEQYF. Here the CDR3 DNA reads TGTGCCAGCAGCATGGGGGACAGGGTCGGATACGAGCAGTACTTC.

V gene TRBV4-3 combines with J gene TRBJ1-4, with a possible D match to TRBD1 (5 bases). Trimming stripped 0 bases from V and 7 bases from J, with 18 bases between. Germline CDR1 LGHNA, CDR2 YSLEER. The CDR3 consists of 17 residues. In DNA, the CDR3 is TGCGCCAGCAGCCAAGATCATGGCGGGGGTGGGGTTGAAAAACTGTTTTTT. Translated, it gives CASSQDHGGGGVEKLFF.

The V and J genes are TRBV10-3 and TRBJ2-1, with TRBD2 matching over 10 bases. With V trimmed by 7 bases and J by 8 bases, 8 bases remained unmatched. Germline CDR1 reads ENHRY; CDR2 reads SYGVKD. This CDR3 is built from 14 residues. The CDR3: CAINGQRGGDEQFF. The CDR3 nucleotides read TGTGCCATCAATGGGCAGCGGGGGGGCGATGAGCAGTTCTTC.

The chain is built from TRBV6-5 and TRBJ1-1; TRBD1 matches 9 bases. Trimming took 2 bases from V and 4 from J; bases not matched to a gene: 5. The CDR3 totals 15 residues. Germline assignment: CDR1 MNHEY and CDR2 SVGAGI. The CDR3 spells CASSYGTGIGTEAFF. The CDR3, as DNA: TGTGCCAGCAGTTACGGGACAGGGATTGGCACTGAAGCTTTCTTT.

The chain uses TRBV5-1 and TRBJ1-1; possibly TRBD1 for D (6 bases). Trimming stripped 5 bases from V and 4 bases from J, with 21 bases between. The CDR3 length is 16 residues. Germline V gene sequence: CDR1 SGHRS, CDR2 YFSETQ. The CDR3 DNA follows: TGCGCCAGCAGGTGGTCTCTTTCCGCCAGGGGCACTGAAGCTTTCTTT. The encoded protein is CASRWSLSARGTEAFF.

The chain uses TRBV30 and TRBJ1-1; no clear D gene. The CDR3 loop spans 13 amino acids. Per the germline V gene, CDR1 is GTSNPN and CDR2 is SVGIG (reference sequence). Trimming shortened V by 3 bases and J by 8 bases, and 16 bases separated the two germline ends. CDR3 DNA: TGTGCCTGGAGCCCTACTAGGACCGGGGAAGCTTTCTTT. It codes for CAWSPTRTGEAFF.

For the CDR3, the DNA is TGCGCCAGCAGCTTGGGGGGACAGGGGGGCAATCAGCCCCAGCATTTT. Translating it yields CASSLGGQGGNQPQHF. This sequence joins TRBV5-1 and TRBJ1-5, with 11 bases lining up with TRBD1. Germline CDR1 SGHRS, CDR2 YFSETQ. The length of the CDR3 is 16 residues. V gave up 0 bases and J gave up 2 bases; unmatched junction bases: 1.

The V and J genes are TRBV28 and TRBJ2-5; 9 nucleotides align to TRBD2. From germline, CDR1 is MDHEN and CDR2 SYDVKM. CDR3 length: 15 residues. Trimming at V came to 2 bases and at J to 4 bases, leaving 5 bases not matched to a gene. The chain's CDR3 is CASSLGLAGLETQYF. In nucleotides, the CDR3 is TGTGCCAGCAGTTTAGGGCTAGCGGGATTAGAGACCCAGTACTTC.

CDR3 DNA: TGTGCCAGCAGCCTCGACATGGGCACAGATACGCAGTATTTT. Protein sequence: CASSLDMGTDTQYF. V gene TRBV11-2 combines with J gene TRBJ2-3; the D is unclear. This CDR3 has 14 residues. Germline-derived CDR1 and CDR2 are SGHAT and FQNNGV. The V end lost 5 bases, the J end lost 1 base, and 10 bases lay between the germline ends. Using reference TRBV11-2 and TRBJ2-3 for the parts outside the CDR3, the full variable domain is EAGVAQSPRYKIIEKRQSVAFWCNPISGHATLYWYQQILGQGPKLLIQFQNNGVVDDSQLPKDRFSAERLKGVDSTLKIQPAKLEDSAVYLCASSLDMGTDTQYFGPGTRLTVL.

The gene calls are TRBV27 and TRBJ1-5; 8 bases line up with TRBD1. Germline CDR1 is MNHEY and CDR2 is SMNVEV (reference sequence). V lost 0 bases to trimming and J lost 6 bases; unmatched junction nucleotides: 4. The CDR3 spans 15 residues. The DNA for the CDR3 is TGTGCCAGCAGTTTATCCCGGACAGGGATTCAGCCCCAGCATTTT. Translation gives CASSLSRTGIQPQHF.

The rearrangement uses TRBV10-3 and TRBJ1-1; D gene uncertain. The CDR3 covers 13 residues. The germline V and J ends were trimmed by 7 bases and 2 bases, with 11 bases remaining between them. Germline V gene sequence: CDR1 ENHRY, CDR2 SYGVKD. Here the CDR3 reads CAITFGVNTEAFF. The CDR3 DNA follows: TGTGCCATCACCTTCGGGGTAAACACTGAAGCTTTCTTT.

The CDR3 loop is CAWRRGGQNTQYF. The CDR3 region has the DNA TGTGCCTGGAGGCGGGGGGGCCAAAATACGCAGTATTTT. The rearrangement uses TRBV30 and TRBJ2-3; 9 bases line up with TRBD2. V was clipped by 3 bases and J by 7 bases; unmatched bases: 5. Per the germline V gene, CDR1 is GTSNPN and CDR2 is SVGIG (reference sequence). The length of the CDR3 is 13 residues.

The chain couples TRBV2 to TRBJ2-5; D is unclear. The V end lost 1 base, the J end lost 4 bases, and 7 bases lay between the germline ends. This CDR3 spans 13 amino acids. The germline gives CDR1 SNHLY, CDR2 FYNNEI. The CDR3 spells CASSEELRETQYF. The CDR3 DNA follows: TGTGCCAGCAGTGAAGAACTAAGAGAGACCCAGTACTTC.

The chain links TRBV2 to TRBJ2-7; the D gene is possibly TRBD1 (6 bases). Trimming shortened V by 3 bases and J by 1 base, and 10 bases separated the two germline ends. CDR1 SNHLY and CDR2 FYNNEI come from the germline V gene. CDR3 size: 14 residues. Here the CDR3 DNA reads TGTGCCAGCAGTGACCAGGGGAGTTCCTACGAGCAGTACTTC. Protein: CASSDQGSSYEQYF.

The chain joins TRBV11-2 to TRBJ1-6, with unresolved D. CDR1 and CDR2 from the germline V gene are SGHAT and FQNNGV. This CDR3 is built from 16 residues. V lost 6 bases and J 4 bases, leaving 16 bases between the germline ends. CDR3 coding DNA: TGTGCCAGCAGAGATTGGCGGGTTGGGTATAATTCACCCCTCCACTTT. This sequence encodes CASRDWRVGYNSPLHF.

The rearrangement uses TRBV5-4 and TRBJ2-1, with 7 positions matching TRBD1. CDR1 and CDR2 from the germline V gene are SGHNT and YYREEE (reference sequence). Losses at the gene ends were 0 bases for V and 1 base for J; bases not matched to a gene: 1. The CDR3 has 15 amino acids. For the CDR3, the DNA is TGTGCCAGCAGCTTGGGACAGGGATCCTACAATGAGCAGTTCTTC. Its translation: CASSLGQGSYNEQFF.

This rearrangement joins TRBV5-1 to TRBJ2-1; possibly TRBD2 for D (5 bases). The ends were cut back, 3 bases at V and 0 bases at J, with 13 bases in the middle. CDR1 is SGHRS and CDR2 is YFSETQ in the germline V gene. The CDR3 is 16 amino acids. CDR3: CASSSAFGISYNEQFF. CDR3 nucleotides: TGCGCCAGCAGCTCCGCATTCGGGATCTCCTACAATGAGCAGTTCTTC.

The chain employs TRBV9 and TRBJ2-3; D uncertain. The germline V gene encodes CDR1 SGDLS and CDR2 YYNGEE. The CDR3 has 14 amino acids. V lost 1 base and J 0 bases, leaving 6 bases between the germline ends. DNA of the CDR3: TGTGCCAGCAGCGTATACTCTAGCACAGATACGCAGTATTTT. This gives the protein CASSVYSSTDTQYF.

V usage is TRBV10-3 and J usage is TRBJ1-3; 9 bases are shared with TRBD1. From germline, CDR1 is ENHRY and CDR2 SYGVKD. This CDR3 is 19 amino acids long. V shed 3 bases and J 2 bases; nucleotides not matched to a gene: 14. CDR3 nucleotides: TGTGCCATCAGTGACTCTCCCGGGACAGGGACAATCCCTGGAAACACCATATATTTT. It yields the protein CAISDSPGTGTIPGNTIYF.

DNA of the CDR3: TGTGCCAGCAGCATAACTAGCGGGGGGCAAGAGACCCAGTACTTC. Protein product: CASSITSGGQETQYF. The rearrangement links TRBV5-4 to TRBJ2-5; TRBD2 matches 12 bases. The CDR3 length is 15 residues. Per the germline V gene, CDR1 is SGHNT and CDR2 is YYREEE (reference sequence). Losses at the gene ends were 4 bases for V and 2 bases for J; bases not matched to a gene: 3.

The CDR3 protein is CASSLGQLANTGELFF. Written as DNA, the CDR3 is TGCGCCAGCAGCTTGGGACAGCTTGCGAACACCGGGGAGCTGTTTTTT. J is TRBJ2-2 and V is TRBV5-1; maybe TRBD1 (5 bases). CDR1 SGHRS and CDR2 YFSETQ come from the germline V gene. Trimming took 0 bases from V and 0 from J, leaving 9 bases between them. The CDR3 consists of 16 residues.

The chain couples TRBV27 to TRBJ1-6, with D hard to call. V lost 7 bases to trimming and J lost 0 bases, with 4 bases between them. This CDR3 comprises 13 residues. CDR1 MNHEY and CDR2 SMNVEV come from the germline V gene (reference sequence). The CDR3 spells CASTNSYNSPLHF. The DNA for the CDR3 is TGTGCCAGCACCAACTCCTATAATTCACCCCTCCACTTT.